Given below is one T cell receptor beta chain in context. There is no known antigen for this receptor. No base quality values were provided; no much bigger clone lies one nucleotide off. The sample has other DNA sequences that encode this CDR3 too. The CDR3 runs 15 amino acids, cysteine and phenylalanine included. The kept DNA is CDR3 alone, 45 bases in frame from the first base. The V and J ends are trimmed by 3 bases and 2 bases, leaving 14 bases between them. CDR1 and CDR2 (SGHTA, FQGNSA) derive from the germline V gene. TCR CDR3 regions were amplified from genomic DNA by multiplex PCR using the deep immunoSEQ assay. Extracted genomic DNA from each cell subset was spread evenly across all wells of several immunoSEQ 96-well plates, with each plate serving as a replicate. For sorted subsets, around 200 ng genomic DNA, equal to 30,000 or so T cell genomes, was loaded into each replicate PCR. The purified libraries were quantified using a Qubit 3.0 fluorometer, sized with a Bioanalyzer 2100, and then quantified again using the KAPA Library Quantification kit. Every immunoSEQ 96-well plate was sequenced on a separate single-read 150-cycle Illumina NextSeq 550 flow cell. Per the authors' processing: Because the immunoSEQ output held only junctional sequences and lacked quality scores, the filtering could not match the filtering applied to full-length reads. To assign V/J genes and CDR3, sequences were annotated using PyIR, a Python wrapper for IgBLAST v1.9, with IMGT germline references. Reads with weak V/J assignments (E-value above 1e-6), missing CDR3, stop codons, out-of-frame junctions, or ambiguous translated residues were removed. A V3J clonotype was defined by an identical inferred V gene, J gene, and CDR3 amino acid sequence. Percentage overlap between repertoires was computed as shared unique clonotypes divided by the size of the smaller repertoire. RTK rarefaction, the Chao1 estimator, and Recon v2.1 estimates of unobserved clonotypes were used to assess repertoire richness. For all TCRbeta clonotypes obtained by the gDNA method from a few donors, generation probabilities were computed with OLGA. The immuneACCESS repertoire file appears here via TCRdb, limited to in-frame rearrangements. These files lack a portion of the clones; in checked studies, under half of the deficit traces to unresolved V genes, and the cause of the others is not known. V, J and clone size are taken as reported in that table, and D and trimming were inferred from the DNA itself. The sample table shows around 2.3 million clones, and more than 90% are seen once. Clones ranked in the top ten supply around 0.13% of the sample.

The sample belongs to a study of shared clonotypes between healthy human individuals (dated by TCRdb to the early 2020s). Context from the whole study: A couple of women and a few men aged 18 to 49 years were included in the cohort. For each donor, CD4 naive and CD4 memory were each run on three plates, CD8 naive on two plates, and CD8 memory on one plate. To estimate repertoire size and how much clonotype sharing occurs between individuals, the study deeply sequenced the blood TCR repertoires of 4 to 6 healthy adults. Libraries were prepared and TCR repertoires were sequenced by different laboratories using diverse techniques, in order to increase sequencing depth and limit assay-specific biases. Between about 0.85 and 9.5 billion PBMCs per donor were obtained by leukapheresis. What the research found in general, with its limitations: Compared with non-shared clonotypes, clonotypes shared by all four sorted-subset donors had higher generation probabilities. Sampling was limited to blood, and TCR repertoires in tissue likely differ from TCR repertoires in blood. Estimated clonotype richness was generally larger for naive than for memory subsets. About 5% of naive CD4, 3.5% of naive CD8, 2.3% of memory CD4, and around 0.4% of memory CD8 clonotypes were shared across a few donors. Because the study included a small number of donors, the genetic and exposure-history diversity represented was limited. Based on pairwise subsampling, the degree of clonotype sharing among donors was expected to be affected by sequencing depth. Incomplete sequencing was indicated by rarefaction of sorted-subset datasets, despite the large sequencing depth.

The donors were healthy, HIV-negative adults with no recently reported acute infections or vaccinations. All donors were Caucasian adults living in Nashville, Tennessee, USA. CD4+ T cells were enriched by magnetic negative selection, after which naive cells were positively selected on CD45RA and the negative fraction was taken as the memory subset. Blood was obtained by leukapheresis, after which PBMCs were separated by Ficoll-Histopaque density gradient centrifugation and cryopreserved in liquid nitrogen vapor phase. Analytical flow cytometry was used to check the purity and quantity of every magnetically sorted T cell population. Each sorted fraction had its genomic DNA isolated and then quantified by UV absorbance on a Nanodrop 2000c.

The sequence came from a man aged 18-30 years in good health. The chain is assembled from TRBV7-2 and TRBJ2-7, with the D call tentatively TRBD1 or TRBD2, each fitting 7 bases. Sequencing input: naive CD4+ T cells sorted from blood. Reading the label with the study, this specimen's cell subset or site is: CD45RA+ positively selected. In nucleotides, the sequence is TGTGCCAGCAGCTTGGGTCAGGGGGGGACCTACGAGCAGTACTTC. Translated, it gives CASSLGQGGTYEQYF.